These T cell receptor beta chains were read from a single sample in a study of blood T cell repertoires in COVID-19. Generated by immunoSEQ multiplex PCR, the TCRdb table keeps only in-frame clones and is missing some. Of some 87,000 clones in the sample, over 70% were seen once. Source material: peripheral blood. These receptors originate from a human donor in a cohort sampled during active COVID-19. CDR3s include the opening cysteine and the closing phenylalanine or tryptophan. The order of the fields is V gene, clone size, J gene, D gene, CDR3 DNA, CDR3 protein. The D gene is left open where the match is weak. Expanded clones are given a class, and other clones once, few, many or no size at all.

>TRBV27|-|TRBJ2-3|TRBD2
TGTGCCAGCAGTTCTCTAGCGGGGGGGGGAGATACGCAGTATTTT
CASSSLAGGGDTQYF
>TRBV21-1|-|TRBJ2-1|-
TGTGCCAGCAGCTCCGGGACAGGGAGAAGCAATGAGCAGTTCTTC
CASSSGTGRSNEQFF
>TRBV19|few|TRBJ2-2|TRBD1
TGTGCCAGTAGTTCCGGGACAGGGAAGGGAGGCGGGGAGCTGTTTTTT
CASSSGTGKGGGELFF
>TRBV18|-|TRBJ1-1|-
TGTGCCAGCTCCACAGGGTTCACTGAAGCTTTCTTT
CASSTGFTEAFF
>TRBV19|-|TRBJ2-3|-
TGTGCCAGTAGTGCCTCTAGCAGCCCCACAGATACGCAGTATTTT
CASSASSSPTDTQYF
>TRBV11-2|-|TRBJ2-7|-
TGTGCCAGCAGCTTAACAGGGCCGGTACTCTACGAGCAGTACTTC
CASSLTGPVLYEQYF
>TRBV18|-|TRBJ1-1|TRBD1
TGTGCCAGCTCATTAGGACAGGGGGCGACCACTGAAGCTTTCTTT
CASSLGQGATTEAFF
>TRBV6-6|-|TRBJ1-1|TRBD1
TGTGCCAGCAGTTACTCGTTCGGGACAGGGGGGACTGAAGCTTTCTTT
CASSYSFGTGGTEAFF
>TRBV7-9|once|TRBJ1-1|-
TGTGCCAGCAGCTTAGCGAACGGGATCCCTGAAGCTTTCTTT
CASSLANGIPEAFF
>TRBV15|-|TRBJ2-3|-
TGTGCCACCAGCAGACCCTCCCCCTTAGAGGAGAGCACAGATACGCAGTATTTT
CATSRPSPLEESTDTQYF
>TRBV5-1|-|TRBJ2-1|-
TGCGCCAGCAGCTTGGCGGGTAGCTCCTACAATGAGCAGTTCTTC
CASSLAGSSYNEQFF
>TRBV7-2|-|TRBJ1-2|-
TGTGCCAGCAGCTTAGGAGACAGCTTCTATGGCTACACCTTC
CASSLGDSFYGYTF
>TRBV29-1|-|TRBJ1-1|TRBD1
TGCAGCGTTGAACAGGGGGGCACTGAAGCTTTCTTT
CSVEQGGTEAFF
>TRBV10-3|few|TRBJ1-5|-
TGTGCCATCAGTGAGTCGACAACTCAAGATCAGCCCCAGCATTTT
CAISESTTQDQPQHF
>TRBV7-9|-|TRBJ2-1|TRBD1
TGTGCCAGCAGCCACACCGGGACAGCGAATGAGCAGTTCTTC
CASSHTGTANEQFF
>TRBV6-5|-|TRBJ1-1|TRBD1
TGTGCCAGCAGTTGGGGACAGGGGAACACTGAAGCTTTCTTT
CASSWGQGNTEAFF
>TRBV2|-|TRBJ1-2|-
TGTGCCAGCAGAGGGGGGGACGGAGGTACCTATGGCTACACCTTC
CASRGGDGGTYGYTF
>TRBV5-1|-|TRBJ1-1|TRBD1
TGCGCCAGCAGCTTCGGACAGGGGGCGGTTATGAACACTGAAGCTTTCTTT
CASSFGQGAVMNTEAFF
>TRBV5-1|-|TRBJ2-3|TRBD2
TGCGCCAGCAGCTTTTTAGCGGGGGGGTCAAATACGCAGTATTTT
CASSFLAGGSNTQYF
>TRBV19|-|TRBJ1-1|-
TGTGCCAGTAGTCCCAGACAGGCCAACACTGAAGCTTTCTTT
CASSPRQANTEAFF
>TRBV5-6|-|TRBJ1-1|-
TGTGCCAGCAGCTTGGGGGGGCGCGACACTGAAGCTTTCTTT
CASSLGGRDTEAFF
>TRBV28|-|TRBJ2-1|TRBD1
TGTGCCAGCAGTTGGACAGGGTACAATGAGCAGTTCTTC
CASSWTGYNEQFF
>TRBV27|-|TRBJ2-1|-
TGTGCCAGCAGTTTACCCGGACAGTTCCTTGAGCAGTTCTTC
CASSLPGQFLEQFF
>TRBV7-9|-|TRBJ2-1|-
TGTGCCAGCAGCTTAGCGCCGGGGAAGTACAATGAGCAGTTCTTC
CASSLAPGKYNEQFF
>TRBV4-1|-|TRBJ1-6|TRBD1
TGCGCCAGCTTAGGGGACAGGCCGGATTCACCCCTCCACTTT
CASLGDRPDSPLHF
>TRBV5-8|-|TRBJ1-2|-
TGTGCCAGCAGCTTGGCCGTAGGGAGCGGGGACACCTTC
CASSLAVGSGDTF
>TRBV24-1|many|TRBJ2-2|-
TGTGCCACCAGTGATTTGCTAGAATCGGGGGAGCTGTTTTTT
CATSDLLESGELFF
>TRBV24-1|once|TRBJ2-5|-
TGTGCCACCGGAGGACTGCAAGAGACCCAGTACTTC
CATGGLQETQYF
>TRBV12-3/TRBV12-4|-|TRBJ2-1|-
TGTGCCAGCAAGGGGTTCTACAATGAGCAGTTCTTC
CASKGFYNEQFF
>TRBV7-2|-|TRBJ1-1|-
TGTGCCAGCAGCTACTTATGGAACACTGAAGCTTTCTTT
CASSYLWNTEAFF
>TRBV2|-|TRBJ2-5|-
TGTGCCAGCAGTGCGGAGGGGCTCCAAGAGACCCAGTACTTC
CASSAEGLQETQYF
>TRBV19|-|TRBJ2-2|TRBD2
TGTGCCATCCAAGCGGGGGGTTACGGCACCGGGGAGCTGTTTTTT
CAIQAGGYGTGELFF
>TRBV15|few|TRBJ1-2|TRBD1
TGTGCCACCAGCAGCCGCGACAGGGGGAATTACTATGGCTACACCTTC
CATSSRDRGNYYGYTF
>TRBV28|-|TRBJ2-7|-
TGTGCCAGCAGTTTGGCACAGGGCCCCCCCTACGAGCAGTACTTC
CASSLAQGPPYEQYF
>TRBV5-6|-|TRBJ2-1|TRBD2
TGTGCCAGCAGCTTGGGGGCGGGGACTAACTCAAGGGAGCAGTTCTTC
CASSLGAGTNSREQFF
>TRBV28|-|TRBJ1-5|TRBD1
TGTGCCAGCAGTTTCAGGACAGGGGGGAGCCAGCCCCAGCATTTT
CASSFRTGGSQPQHF
>TRBV9|medium-sized|TRBJ1-2|TRBD1
TGTGCCAGCAGCGTAGAAGGAGGGGCAGGGGGCGCCGACACCTTC
CASSVEGGAGGADTF
>TRBV3-1/TRBV3-2|-|TRBJ2-1|TRBD1
TGTGCCAGCAGCCAAGATTTAGGGACAGGAGTCGTCAATGAGCAGTTCTTC
CASSQDLGTGVVNEQFF
>TRBV2|-|TRBJ1-5|-
TGTGCCAGCAGTGTCCCCTTGGGAAGAGGGGGGGGTAGCAATCAGCCCCAGCATTTT
CASSVPLGRGGGSNQPQHF
>TRBV14|many|TRBJ1-6|-
TGTGCCAGCAGCCCGGGGGACGGAGGTTCACCCCTCCACTTT
CASSPGDGGSPLHF
>TRBV27|once|TRBJ2-1|TRBD1
TGTGCCAGCAGTTTCACAGGGGCTGTATCCGACAATGAGCAGTTCTTC
CASSFTGAVSDNEQFF
>TRBV5-1|-|TRBJ2-5|TRBD1
TGCGCCAGCAGCCCCGGGACAGGGGACCTGGAGACCCAGTACTTC
CASSPGTGDLETQYF
>TRBV9|-|TRBJ2-3|TRBD2
TGTGCCAGCAGCAATATTCCGGGACTAGCGATCCTAGATACGCAGTATTTT
CASSNIPGLAILDTQYF
>TRBV5-1|-|TRBJ2-3|TRBD2
TGCGCCAGCACCCGGAGGGTCGGGGGGGGCGCAGATACGCAGTATTTT
CASTRRVGGGADTQYF
>TRBV6-4|-|TRBJ2-1|TRBD2
TGTGCCAGCAGTTTGGCGGGGGGAGGAGATGAGCAGTTCTTC
CASSLAGGGDEQFF
>TRBV9|-|TRBJ2-2|-
TGTGCCAGCAGCGCGGACAGCACCGGGGAGCTGTTTTTT
CASSADSTGELFF
>TRBV7-9|-|TRBJ2-5|-
TGTGCCAGCAGCTTAGAACTTGAGGAGACCCAGTACTTC
CASSLELEETQYF
>TRBV19|-|TRBJ2-1|-
TGTGCCAGTAGTATAGAGACACCCACACACATATACAATGAGCAGTTCTTC
CASSIETPTHIYNEQFF